This T cell receptor (beta chain) was captured in a study of cytomegalovirus exposure and HLA in healthy donors. This PCR relied on a set of 60 Vbeta primers and 13 Jbeta primers. Here immunoSEQ multiplex PCR was the method, and the copy in TCRdb shows in-frame clones only, minus some. The repertoire holds about 160,000 clones, with about 75% as singletons. The source of this sequence is a woman aged 45-65 years in good health and CMV-seropositive. Input material: PBMCs.

The CDR3 reads CASRVREHFQETQYF. The CDR3, as DNA: TGTGCCAGCAGGGTAAGGGAGCACTTCCAAGAGACCCAGTACTTC. The chain links TRBV6-1 to TRBJ2-5, with a weak D call TRBD2 (5 bases). Between the trimmed V and J ends, which lost 6 bases and 1 base, there was a span of 15 bases. Germline CDR1 and CDR2: MNHNS and SASEGT. CDR3 length: 15 amino acids.